This T cell receptor (beta chain) was recovered during a study of blood T cell repertoires in COVID-19. Study information: Donors in the United States, Italy and Spain gave samples during acute or convalescent COVID-19. Sample material is recorded as cDNA or gDNA derived from T cells, B-cell-depleted T cells, or PBMCs.

The V gene's germline CDR1 is SEHNR and CDR2 FQNEAQ (reference sequence). The CDR3 covers 15 residues. Deletions cut 3 bases from V and 2 bases from J, with 13 bases between. The assay was immunoSEQ multiplex PCR, and TCRdb's table has in-frame clones only and misses some. The sample yields 250,000 or so clones, around 89% seen once. This TCR derives from a woman aged 40 to 50 who had recovered from COVID-19. The chain is built from TRBV7-9 and TRBJ2-5; D perhaps matches TRBD1 (5 bases). The sequencing sample was made of peripheral blood. CDR3 sequence: CASSLGRTSQETQYF. CDR3 DNA sequence: TGTGCCAGCAGCTTGGGGCGGACCTCTCAAGAGACCCAGTACTTC.